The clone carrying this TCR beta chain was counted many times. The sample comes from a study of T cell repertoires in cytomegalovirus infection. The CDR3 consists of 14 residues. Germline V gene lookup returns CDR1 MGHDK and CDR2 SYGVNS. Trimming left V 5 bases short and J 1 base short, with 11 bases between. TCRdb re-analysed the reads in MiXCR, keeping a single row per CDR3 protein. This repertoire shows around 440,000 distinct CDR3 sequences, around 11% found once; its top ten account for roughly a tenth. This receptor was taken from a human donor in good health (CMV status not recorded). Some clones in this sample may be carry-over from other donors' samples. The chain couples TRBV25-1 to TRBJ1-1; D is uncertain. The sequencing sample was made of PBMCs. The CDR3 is CASSTRSSNTEAFF. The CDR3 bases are TGTGCCAGCAGTACCCGATCCTCGAACACTGAAGCTTTCTTT.